This record concerns one T cell receptor beta chain sequence. It has no known antigen specificity. There are no base qualities to consult, and no much larger clone falls within one base. This was a case-control study nested in a cohort of healthcare workers in London, UK, who had nasopharyngeal swab PCR tests and blood samples taken every week. Healthcare workers were recruited during the week of the UK lockdown, between 23 and 31 March 2020, and followed weekly for up to 16 weeks. Libraries were built with 5' RACE. The listed sequencing device is NextSeq 500. To correct for sequencing error and PCR bias, the TCR library protocol tagged individual cDNA molecules with unique molecular identifiers. Both TCR alpha and beta chains were sequenced, and tight co-correlation was observed between alpha and beta sequence abundances in each sample. As for the original processing: Decombinator V4 was used to perform V gene, J gene and CDR3 annotation of TCR sequences. TCRs were defined as expanded if a significant change between any two time points was detected under a Poisson model with p below 0.0001. TCR abundances were normalised to the total number of TCRs sequenced per sample and were expressed as counts per million. MAIT TCRs were defined by TRAV1-2 paired with TRAJ12, TRAJ20 or TRAJ33, and iNKT TCRs by TRAV10 paired with TRAJ18. VDJdb, accessed on 1 November 2021, was searched for TCRs annotated for CMV, EBV and SARS-CoV-2, and TCRs annotated for more than one antigen were excluded. TCRdb redid the processing of the public reads, applying fastp at Q25 and MiXCR, and retained in-frame beta chains. Rows merge per CDR3 protein into single entries with the most common DNA and genes. Here the V and J calls rest on TCRdb's processing, not on the authors' analysis. This sample comprises 85,000 to 100,000 distinct CDR3 sequences, about 15% of them detected only once. The ten top clones hold roughly 1.3% of the sample.

These data originate in a study of early T cells in non-severe SARS-CoV-2 infection (dated by TCRdb to the early 2020s). About the investigation overall: Bulk RNA from unsorted whole blood was used for TCR sequencing, so alpha and beta chains could not be paired. Findings and caveats that apply to the study as a whole: Matching against VDJdb was skewed toward anti-spike CD8 responses, likely underestimated virus-specific expansions, and missed private and CD4 specificities.

V is pared back by 4 bases and J by 4 bases, with 16 bases lying between the germline termini. Looking up the germline V gene (reference sequence) yields CDR1 DFQATT and CDR2 SNEGSKA. There are 14 amino acids in the CDR3, from cysteine to phenylalanine inclusive. Only CDR3 DNA is held: 42 bases, read in frame from base 1. This receptor chain uses TRBV20-1 and TRBJ1-1; possibly the D gene is TRBD1, per 6 matching bases. Sequencing was carried out using whole blood. The clonotype originates from an adult who was a healthcare worker with PCR-confirmed SARS-CoV-2 infection or an uninfected control (not recorded which). The DNA is as follows: TGCAGTGCTAAAAAACAGGGTGGAGGCACTGAAGCTTTCTTT. This gives the protein CSAKKQGGGTEAFF.